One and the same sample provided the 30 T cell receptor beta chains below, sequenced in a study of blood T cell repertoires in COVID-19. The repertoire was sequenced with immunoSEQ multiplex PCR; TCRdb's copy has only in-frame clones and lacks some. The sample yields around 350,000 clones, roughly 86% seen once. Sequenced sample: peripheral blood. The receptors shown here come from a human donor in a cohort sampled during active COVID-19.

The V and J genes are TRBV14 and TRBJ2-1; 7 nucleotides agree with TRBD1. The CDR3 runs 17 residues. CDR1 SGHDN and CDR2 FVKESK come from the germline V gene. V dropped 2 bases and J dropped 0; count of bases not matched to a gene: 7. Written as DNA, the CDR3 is TGTGCCAGCAGCCAATCAAAGGGGACAGCCTCCTACAATGAGCAGTTCTTC. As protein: CASSQSKGTASYNEQFF.

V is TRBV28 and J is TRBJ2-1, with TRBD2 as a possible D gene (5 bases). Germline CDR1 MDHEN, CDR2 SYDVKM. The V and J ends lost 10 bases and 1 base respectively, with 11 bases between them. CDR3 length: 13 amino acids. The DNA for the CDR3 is TGTGCCATCCAATCGGGGTCCTACAATGAGCAGTTCTTC. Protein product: CAIQSGSYNEQFF.

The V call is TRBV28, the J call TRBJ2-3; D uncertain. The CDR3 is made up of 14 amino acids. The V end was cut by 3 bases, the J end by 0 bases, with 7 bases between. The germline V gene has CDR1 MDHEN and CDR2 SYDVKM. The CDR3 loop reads CASSLPGSTDTQYF. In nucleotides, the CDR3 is TGTGCCAGCAGTTTGCCTGGCAGCACAGATACGCAGTATTTT.

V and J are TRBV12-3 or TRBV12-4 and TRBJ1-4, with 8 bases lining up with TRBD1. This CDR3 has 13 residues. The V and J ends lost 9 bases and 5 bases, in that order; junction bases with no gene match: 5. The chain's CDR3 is CASRDRLNEKLFF. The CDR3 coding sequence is TGTGCCAGTAGGGACAGGCTCAATGAAAAACTGTTTTTT.

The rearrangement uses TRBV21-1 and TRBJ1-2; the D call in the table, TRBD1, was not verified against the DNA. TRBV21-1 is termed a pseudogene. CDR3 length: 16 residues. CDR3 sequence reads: CASRPGQGGPNGGYTF. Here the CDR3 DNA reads TGTGCCAGCAGACCGGGACAGGGGGGCCCTAACGGTGGCTACACCTTC.

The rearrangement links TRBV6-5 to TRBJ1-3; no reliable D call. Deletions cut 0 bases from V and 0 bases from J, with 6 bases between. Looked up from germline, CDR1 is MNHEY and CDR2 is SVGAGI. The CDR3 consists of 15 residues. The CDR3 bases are TGTGCCAGCAGTTACTCAAGCCCCTCTGGAAACACCATATATTTT. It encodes CASSYSSPSGNTIYF.

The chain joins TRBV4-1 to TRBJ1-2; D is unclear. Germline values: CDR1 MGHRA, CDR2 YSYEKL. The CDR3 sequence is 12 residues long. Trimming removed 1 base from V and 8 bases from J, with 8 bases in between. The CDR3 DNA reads TGCGCCAGCAGCCAAGTGAACAGCGGCTACACCTTC. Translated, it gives CASSQVNSGYTF.

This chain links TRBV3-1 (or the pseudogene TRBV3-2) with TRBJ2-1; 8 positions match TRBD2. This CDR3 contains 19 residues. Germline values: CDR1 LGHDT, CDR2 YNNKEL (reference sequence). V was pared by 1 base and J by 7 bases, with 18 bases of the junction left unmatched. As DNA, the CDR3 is TGTGCCAGCAGCCAAGGGGCTCTCTTAAGCGGGAGAATCAGAAATGAGCAGTTCTTC. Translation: CASSQGALLSGRIRNEQFF.

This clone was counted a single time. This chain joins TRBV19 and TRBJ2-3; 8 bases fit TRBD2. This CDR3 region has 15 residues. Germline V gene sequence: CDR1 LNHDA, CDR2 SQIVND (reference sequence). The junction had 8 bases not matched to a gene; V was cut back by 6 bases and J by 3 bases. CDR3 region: CASSRSGGGTDTQYF. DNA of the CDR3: TGTGCCAGTAGCCGGTCTGGCGGGGGGACAGATACGCAGTATTTT.

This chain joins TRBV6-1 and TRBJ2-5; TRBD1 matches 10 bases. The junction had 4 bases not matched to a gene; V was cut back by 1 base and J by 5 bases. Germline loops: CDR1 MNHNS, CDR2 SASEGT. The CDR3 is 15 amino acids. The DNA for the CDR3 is TGTGCCAGCAGTGAAGGGACAGGGGGTCGGGAGACCCAGTACTTC. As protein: CASSEGTGGRETQYF.

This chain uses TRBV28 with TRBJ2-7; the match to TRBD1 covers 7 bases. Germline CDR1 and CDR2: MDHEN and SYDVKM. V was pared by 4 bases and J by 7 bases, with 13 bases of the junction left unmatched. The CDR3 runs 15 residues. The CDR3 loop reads CASSSPGQRRGEQYF. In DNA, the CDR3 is TGTGCCAGCAGTTCCCCGGGACAGAGGAGAGGGGAGCAGTACTTC. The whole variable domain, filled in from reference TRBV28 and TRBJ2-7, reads DVKVTQSSRYLVKRTGEKVFLECVQDMDHENMFWYRQDPGLGLRLIYFSYDVKMKEKGDIPEGYSVSREKKERFSLILESASTNQTSMYLCASSSPGQRRGEQYFGPGTRLTVT.

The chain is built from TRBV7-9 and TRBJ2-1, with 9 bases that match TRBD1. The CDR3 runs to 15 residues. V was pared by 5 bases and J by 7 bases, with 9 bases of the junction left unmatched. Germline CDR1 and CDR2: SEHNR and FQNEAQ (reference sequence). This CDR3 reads CASSLGGQGWNEQFF. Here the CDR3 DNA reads TGTGCCAGCAGCCTTGGGGGACAGGGCTGGAATGAGCAGTTCTTC.

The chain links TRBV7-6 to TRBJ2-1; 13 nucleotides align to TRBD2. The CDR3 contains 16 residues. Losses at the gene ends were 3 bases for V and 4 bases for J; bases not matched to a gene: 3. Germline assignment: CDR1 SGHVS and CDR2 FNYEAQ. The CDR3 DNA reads TGTGCCAGCAGCTTCCGACTAGCGGGAGGATACAATGAGCAGTTCTTC. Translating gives CASSFRLAGGYNEQFF.

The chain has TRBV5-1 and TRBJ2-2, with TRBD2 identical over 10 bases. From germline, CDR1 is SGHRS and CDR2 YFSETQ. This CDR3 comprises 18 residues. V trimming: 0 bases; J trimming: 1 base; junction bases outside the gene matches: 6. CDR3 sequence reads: CASSLDPSGGVNTGELFF. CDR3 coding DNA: TGCGCCAGCAGCTTGGATCCTAGCGGGGGCGTGAACACCGGGGAGCTGTTTTTT.

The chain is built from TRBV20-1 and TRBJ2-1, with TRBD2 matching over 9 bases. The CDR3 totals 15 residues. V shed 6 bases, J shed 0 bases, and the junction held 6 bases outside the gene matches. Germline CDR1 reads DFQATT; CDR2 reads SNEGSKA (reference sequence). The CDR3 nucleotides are TGCAGTGCGAGTAGCGGGAGAAGCTCCTACAATGAGCAGTTCTTC. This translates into CSASSGRSSYNEQFF.

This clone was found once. This CDR3 is CATRPGPPAGEQFF. In DNA, the CDR3 is TGTGCCACCAGACCAGGGCCCCCGGCCGGGGAGCAGTTCTTC. The V gene is TRBV15, the J gene TRBJ2-1; TRBD1 might be the D (5 bases). This CDR3 has 14 residues. Germline values: CDR1 LNHNV, CDR2 YYDKDF (reference sequence). V lost 6 bases and J 10 bases, leaving 19 bases between the germline ends.

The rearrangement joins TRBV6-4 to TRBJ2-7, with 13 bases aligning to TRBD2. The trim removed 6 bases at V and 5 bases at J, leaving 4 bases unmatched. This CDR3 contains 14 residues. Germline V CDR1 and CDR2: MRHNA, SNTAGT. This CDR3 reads CASSGTSGIHEQYF. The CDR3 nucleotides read TGTGCCAGCAGCGGGACTAGCGGGATCCACGAGCAGTACTTC.

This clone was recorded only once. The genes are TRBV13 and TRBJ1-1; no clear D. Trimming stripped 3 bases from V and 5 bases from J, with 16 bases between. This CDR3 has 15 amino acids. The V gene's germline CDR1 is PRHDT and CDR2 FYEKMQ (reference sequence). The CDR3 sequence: CASSFVGLGWTEAFF. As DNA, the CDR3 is TGTGCCAGCAGCTTTGTAGGACTCGGATGGACTGAAGCTTTCTTT.

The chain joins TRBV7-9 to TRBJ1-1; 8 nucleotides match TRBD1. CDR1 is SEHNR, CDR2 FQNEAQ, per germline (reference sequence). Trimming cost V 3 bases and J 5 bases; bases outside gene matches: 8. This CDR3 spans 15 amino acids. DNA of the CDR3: TGTGCCAGCAGCTTCTTGGCAGGGGGCAAGACTGAAGCTTTCTTT. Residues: CASSFLAGGKTEAFF.

The CDR3 region is CASSYARGAEQYF. The CDR3 nucleotides read TGTGCCAGCAGTTACGCGCGGGGGGCTGAGCAGTACTTC. The rearrangement joins TRBV6-5 to TRBJ2-7; 8 bases fit TRBD2. V shed 2 bases and J 7 bases; nucleotides not matched to a gene: 4. The V gene's germline CDR1 is MNHEY and CDR2 SVGAGI. The CDR3 is 13 residues long.

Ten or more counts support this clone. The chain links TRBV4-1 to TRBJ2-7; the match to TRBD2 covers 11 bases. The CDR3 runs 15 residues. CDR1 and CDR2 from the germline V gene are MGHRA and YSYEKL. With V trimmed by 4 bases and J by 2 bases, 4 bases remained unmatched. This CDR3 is CASSPRLAGTYEQYF. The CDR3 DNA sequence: TGCGCCAGCAGCCCGAGACTAGCGGGGACCTACGAGCAGTACTTC.

The CDR3 nucleotides are TGTGCCACCAGTGATGTTGGGACAGGAAAGGGAGGGGGTGGCTACACCTTC. It specifies CATSDVGTGKGGGGYTF. V usage is TRBV24-1 and J usage is TRBJ1-2, with 8 bases fitting TRBD1. The CDR3 loop spans 17 amino acids. Trimming removed 3 bases from V and 7 bases from J; junction bases left unmatched: 15. Germline lookup yields CDR1 KGHDR and CDR2 SFDVKD.

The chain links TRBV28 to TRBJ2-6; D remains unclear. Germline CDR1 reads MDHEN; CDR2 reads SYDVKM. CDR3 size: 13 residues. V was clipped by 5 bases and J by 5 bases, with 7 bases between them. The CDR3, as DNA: TGTGCCAGCAGTCCATCCCGGGCCAACGTCCTGACTTTC. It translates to CASSPSRANVLTF.

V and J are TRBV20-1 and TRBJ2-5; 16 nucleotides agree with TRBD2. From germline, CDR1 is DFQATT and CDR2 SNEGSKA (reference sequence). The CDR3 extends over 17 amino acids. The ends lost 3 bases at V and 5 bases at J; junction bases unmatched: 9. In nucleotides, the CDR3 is TGCAGTGCTAGTACCGGGACTAGCGGGGGGGCACCCGAGACCCAGTACTTC. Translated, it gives CSASTGTSGGAPETQYF.

CDR3 amino acids: CASSGRTSGVDTQYF. CDR3 in DNA: TGCGCCAGCAGCGGTCGGACTAGCGGGGTAGATACGCAGTATTTT. The rearrangement uses TRBV5-1 and TRBJ2-3; 12 positions match TRBD2. The length of the CDR3 is 15 residues. Per the germline V gene, CDR1 is SGHRS and CDR2 is YFSETQ. V dropped 4 bases and J dropped 5; count of bases not matched to a gene: 5.

The DNA of the CDR3 is TGCGCCAGCAGCCCGGACAGGGACGGCTACACCTTC. This translates into CASSPDRDGYTF. The rearrangement links TRBV5-1 to TRBJ1-2; TRBD1 aligns across 8 bases. The ends lost 4 bases at V and 8 bases at J; junction bases unmatched: 4. Germline CDR1 and CDR2: SGHRS and YFSETQ. This CDR3 is built from 12 residues. Drawing the rest from reference TRBV5-1 and TRBJ1-2, the complete variable domain is KAGVTQTPRYLIKTRGQQVTLSCSPISGHRSVSWYQQTPGQGLQFLFEYFSETQRNKGNFPGRFSGRQFSNSRSEMNVSTLELGDSALYLCASSPDRDGYTFGSGTRLTVV.

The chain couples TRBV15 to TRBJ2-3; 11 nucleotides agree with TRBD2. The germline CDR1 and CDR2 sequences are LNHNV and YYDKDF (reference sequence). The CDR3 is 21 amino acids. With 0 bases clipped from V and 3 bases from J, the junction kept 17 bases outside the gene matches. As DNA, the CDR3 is TGTGCCACCAGCAGAGAACTAGCGGGAGTAGGTTCCATCTCAGTGACAGATACGCAGTATTTT. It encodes CATSRELAGVGSISVTDTQYF.

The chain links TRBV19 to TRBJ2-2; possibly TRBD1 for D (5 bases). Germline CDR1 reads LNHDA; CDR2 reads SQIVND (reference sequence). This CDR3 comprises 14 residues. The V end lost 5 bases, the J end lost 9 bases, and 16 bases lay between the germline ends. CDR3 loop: CASSVGKGARELFF. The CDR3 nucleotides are TGTGCCAGTAGTGTCGGTAAAGGGGCCCGGGAGCTGTTTTTT.

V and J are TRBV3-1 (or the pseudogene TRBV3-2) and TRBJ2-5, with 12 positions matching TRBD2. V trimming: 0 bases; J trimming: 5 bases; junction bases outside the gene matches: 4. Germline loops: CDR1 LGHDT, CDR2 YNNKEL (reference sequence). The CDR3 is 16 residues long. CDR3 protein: CASSQDRLAGGETQYF. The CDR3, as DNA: TGTGCCAGCAGCCAAGATCGTCTAGCGGGAGGGGAGACCCAGTACTTC.

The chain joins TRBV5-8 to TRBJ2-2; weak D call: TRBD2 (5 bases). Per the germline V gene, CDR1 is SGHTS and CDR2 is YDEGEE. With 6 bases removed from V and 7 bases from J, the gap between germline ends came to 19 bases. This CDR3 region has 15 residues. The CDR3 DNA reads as TGTGCCAGCACCCGGAGGCGGACTCGAGGCGGGGAGCTGTTTTTT. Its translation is CASTRRRTRGGELFF.